This T cell receptor beta chain was identified during a study of CD8+ T cells in alopecia areata. Germline lookup yields CDR1 LGHNA and CDR2 YSLEER. V was shortened by 0 bases and J by 11 bases, with 16 bases between the two germline ends. The CDR3 runs 14 residues. Following extraction, RNA underwent reverse transcription to cDNA, which served as the sequencing template. The protocol was immunoSEQ multiplex PCR, while the TCRdb copy is restricted to in-frame clones and leaves out a portion. Among 150,000 to 200,000 clones, 60% were seen once, and the ten largest hold around 0.92%. Treatment reported: oral pan-JAK inhibitor, 5-10 mg twice daily.

The chain combines TRBV4-3 with TRBJ1-2, with TRBD1 as a possible D gene (6 bases). The material sequenced was CD4+ T cells sorted from blood, taken at week 24, from a patient treated with tofacitinib. The receptor was derived from a human donor with alopecia areata. In nucleotides, the CDR3 is TGCGCCAGCAGCCAAGACGGGGACACCTTCCCTTACACCTTC. It yields the protein CASSQDGDTFPYTF.